Listed here is a single TCR beta chain. The data belong to a study of technical replicates of blood from a handful of donors. TCRdb keeps only in-frame clones here, not all; method: immunoSEQ multiplex PCR. The sample has tens of thousands of clones, approximately 94% seen once. The CDR3 is 21 residues long. Germline V gene sequence: CDR1 SQVTM, CDR2 ANQGSEA. V shed 3 bases and J 4 bases; nucleotides not matched to a gene: 25. This sequence was found in a human donor in good health. The V call is TRBV29-1, the J call TRBJ2-5; 11 nucleotides match TRBD1. Sequenced: T cells isolated from PBMCs. The DNA of the CDR3 is TGCAGCGTTGATCCCTCGAGGACAGGGGGCTCGGTAAGAGCGGGGGCAGAGACCCAGTACTTC. Protein product: CSVDPSRTGGSVRAGAETQYF.